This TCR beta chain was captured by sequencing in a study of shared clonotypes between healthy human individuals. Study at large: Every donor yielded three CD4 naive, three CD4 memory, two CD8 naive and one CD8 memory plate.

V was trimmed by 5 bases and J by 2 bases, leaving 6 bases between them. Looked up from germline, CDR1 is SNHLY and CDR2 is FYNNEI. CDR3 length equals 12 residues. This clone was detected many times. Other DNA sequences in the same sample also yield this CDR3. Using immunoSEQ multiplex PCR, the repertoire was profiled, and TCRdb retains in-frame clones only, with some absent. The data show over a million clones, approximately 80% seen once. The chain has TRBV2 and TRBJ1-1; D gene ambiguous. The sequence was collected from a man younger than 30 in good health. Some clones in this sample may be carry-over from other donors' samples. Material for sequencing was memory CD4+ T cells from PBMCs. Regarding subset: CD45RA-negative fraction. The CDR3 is CASSRDNTEAFF. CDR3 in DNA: TGTGCCAGCAGTCGGGATAACACTGAAGCTTTCTTT.